This TCR beta chain comes out of a study of control samples from healthy donors and cancer patients. The CDR3 has 14 amino acids. Generated by immunoSEQ multiplex PCR, the TCRdb table keeps only in-frame clones and is missing some. The sample includes 90,000 to 100,000 clones, about 79% of them seen just once. The origin of this receptor is a woman aged 30 to 39 in good health. The chain has TRBV21-1 and TRBJ2-5; TRBD2 is the table's D call and was not checked against the DNA. TRBV21-1 is a documented pseudogene. Sequencing was performed on blood. The CDR3 region is CASSHLGGVLTQYF. CDR3 bases: TGTGCCAGCAGCCACCTAGGGGGGGTATTGACCCAGTACTTC.